The present T cell receptor (beta chain) was sequenced within a study of OX40 agonist ivuxolimab in advanced cancers. The protocol was immunoSEQ multiplex PCR, while the TCRdb copy is restricted to in-frame clones and leaves out a portion. The sample carries 20,000 to 25,000 clones, approximately 85% recorded once. General study findings and limits: By week 6 at 0.1 to 3.0 mg/kg, blood CD4+ and CD8+ T cells had expanded clonally.

V lost 0 bases and J 5 bases, leaving 14 bases between the germline ends. CDR3 length: 15 amino acids. Germline CDR1 SGHRS, CDR2 YFSETQ. Worth noting for this clone: Its target is unknown.

The clonotype was recovered from an adult with an advanced solid tumor such as melanoma, head and neck, liver or kidney cancer. Sample: CD4+ or CD8+ T cells sorted from blood, taken in a trial of the OX40 agonist ivuxolimab. The chain links TRBV5-1 to TRBJ2-5; D perhaps matches TRBD1 (6 bases). This CDR3 reads CASSLDNRASETQYF. CDR3 nucleotides: TGCGCCAGCAGCTTGGACAACAGGGCCTCGGAGACCCAGTACTTC.